The sequence of this T cell receptor beta chain was determined in a study of blood T cells in healthy people across ages. V lost 5 bases to trimming and J lost 5 bases, with 9 bases between them. The CDR3 is 12 amino acids. Germline V gene sequence: CDR1 SEHNR, CDR2 FQNEAQ (reference sequence). This clonotype occurred many times. Through a sample-barcoded 5' primer and a J-beta primer mix, a second PCR was run for 7 to 11 cycles. TCRdb analysed the 5' RACE reads with MiXCR anew, one entry per CDR3 protein. The data contain over 450,000 distinct CDR3 sequences, around 24% of them singletons. This sample was shared with a second study, whose subject was T cells of mothers and their children. That paper states: Persistent microchimeric T cell clones were sought, and none were detected.

This chain uses TRBV7-9 with TRBJ2-5; D is ambiguous. What was sequenced was blood. The TCR sequence derives from a boy aged 5-17 years in good health. DNA for the CDR3: TGTGCCAGCAGCATCAACAGCGAGACCCAGTACTTC. Protein: CASSINSETQYF.